This paragraph covers one T cell receptor (beta chain) sequence. Its antigen remains unknown. This entry belongs to a study of OX40 agonist ivuxolimab in advanced cancers. Across the whole study: Subjects had a mean age of about 60 years, with a range of about 23 to 79; roughly 83% were male. Notes on the study in general: Low normalized T-cell clonal expansion also characterized some of the nonresponders. Doses of 0.1 to 3.0 mg/kg were accompanied by clonal expansion of CD4+ and CD8+ blood T cells by week 6.

Measured with immunoSEQ multiplex PCR; TCRdb has only the in-frame clones, and not every one. The sample has tens of thousands of clones; 80% to 90% are singletons. The TCR sequence derives from an adult with an advanced solid tumor such as melanoma, head and neck, liver or kidney cancer. Sequences were derived from CD4+ or CD8+ T cells sorted from blood, sampled in a trial of the OX40 agonist ivuxolimab.

The CDR3 nucleotides are TGTGCCAGCAGTTACAGAGGGTCTTACACTGAAGCTTTCTTT. Encoded protein: CASSYRGSYTEAFF. This chain uses TRBV6-5 with TRBJ1-1, with D hard to call. V lost 2 bases, J lost 3 bases, and 10 bases lay in between. Germline CDR1 is MNHEY and CDR2 is SVGAGI. The CDR3 covers 14 residues.